A selection of T cell receptor beta chains follows, all from one sample in a study of T cells after posttransplantation cyclophosphamide. The method was immunoSEQ multiplex PCR; TCRdb's version includes in-frame clones alone and lacks a portion of them. This sample has about 16,000 clones, with around 86% found just once. The sample was PBMCs, taken after an allogeneic stem cell transplant with a calcineurin inhibitor and methotrexate. These receptors came from a male patient aged 45-59 years who received an allogeneic stem cell transplant from an unrelated donor, was CMV-positive, and had chronic GVHD only. Part of the T cells may come from the graft donor. Both conserved end residues are trimmed from each CDR3. D genes are given only for firm matches. Some rows have no size entry. The others give once, few or many, or a class for an expanded clone.

V	size	D	J	CDR3
TRBV5-6	-	TRBD1	TRBJ2-7	ASSWGQGARLEQY
TRBV2	-	-	TRBJ1-5	ASKQTYANSNQPQH
TRBV5-6	-	TRBD1	TRBJ1-2	ASRSTGIFSNYGYT
TRBV10-2	-	TRBD2	TRBJ2-1	ASRREPNNEQF
TRBV10-3	few	-	TRBJ2-7	AISAGIDRVNYEQY
TRBV6-5	-	TRBD1	TRBJ1-2	ASRGTGVHYGYT
TRBV5-4	-	-	TRBJ1-1	ASSLGGLNTEAF
TRBV7-9	-	-	TRBJ2-2	ASSLGDEVLRELF
TRBV5-1	-	TRBD1	TRBJ2-3	ASSFTDRAQETDTQY
TRBV6-1	-	-	TRBJ2-7	ASRDTAYEQY
TRBV7-6	-	-	TRBJ2-6	ASSPRGGAGANVLT
TRBV2	-	TRBD2	TRBJ2-1	ASLLIPGGGTYNEQF
TRBV2	few	-	TRBJ1-3	ASTVSGNTIY
TRBV4-2	-	-	TRBJ2-1	ASSQDGQTPYNEQF
TRBV7-9	-	-	TRBJ2-3	ASSRDLAHTQY
TRBV7-2	-	TRBD2	TRBJ2-1	ASSLLAGGYNEQF
TRBV5-1	-	-	TRBJ1-1	ASSLGRIMNTEAF
TRBV7-2	once	-	TRBJ2-3	ASSPPSTDTQY
TRBV9	-	TRBD1	TRBJ1-6	ASSGAGQGNSPLH
TRBV27	-	TRBD2	TRBJ2-1	ASSPSGGAYNEQF
TRBV9	-	-	TRBJ2-7	ASSVGGPAYEQY
TRBV28	once	-	TRBJ1-2	ASSLFSYGYT
TRBV10-3	-	-	TRBJ2-2	AISRTTNTGELF
TRBV7-8	-	-	TRBJ1-2	ASSLAGGGYT
TRBV5-8	-	TRBD2	TRBJ2-1	ASSLAGAGGEQF
TRBV9	-	TRBD1	TRBJ1-2	ASSAQGKANYGYT
TRBV9	-	TRBD1	TRBJ1-3	ASSGVPGQATSGNTIY
TRBV6-1	-	-	TRBJ1-1	ASSYQGMNTEAF
TRBV7-9	-	-	TRBJ2-7	ASSENEQY
TRBV5-4	-	-	TRBJ2-3	ASSPRQGTDTQY
TRBV5-1	-	TRBD2	TRBJ2-7	ASSFGDYPYEQY
TRBV5-1	-	TRBD1	TRBJ1-2	ASSLGFAGGEGYT
TRBV19	-	-	TRBJ2-7	ASSQRPSVYEQY
TRBV6-5	once	TRBD1	TRBJ2-7	ASSYSLLDRGGEQY
TRBV6-5	-	-	TRBJ1-6	ASMGGSLSPLH
TRBV2	-	TRBD2	TRBJ2-7	ASISHGGSGEQY
TRBV5-4	once	TRBD1	TRBJ1-2	ASNAGGGYGYT
TRBV21-1	-	-	TRBJ2-1	ASSKNRDFQDNEQF
TRBV7-3	-	TRBD1	TRBJ2-5	ASSPGTGQETQY
TRBV29-1	-	TRBD1	TRBJ2-3	SVVRGLSDTQY
TRBV28	-	TRBD1	TRBJ2-3	ASSGRQGWVTDTQY
TRBV5-1	-	-	TRBJ2-7	ASSLDQYEQY
TRBV11-3	-	-	TRBJ2-7	ASSVTGSRGEQY
TRBV15	-	-	TRBJ2-5	ATRVFPRETQY
TRBV2	-	-	TRBJ2-2	ASIPLGQGRPGELF
TRBV2	-	TRBD1	TRBJ2-1	ASSERGQGLHEQF
TRBV11-2	-	-	TRBJ2-1	ASSQGPGVGEYNEQF
TRBV4-2	-	-	-	ASSQARGSYEQY
TRBV28	-	TRBD1	TRBJ1-2	ASSFGQGYYGYT
TRBV6-1	-	-	TRBJ2-2	ASSVTGPNTGELF